This T cell receptor (beta chain) was obtained from a study of T-cell reconstitution after alpha-beta-depleted transplantation in children. General observations from the study: There were reportedly several hundred expanded graft clones from which alpha-beta T cells came about two months after transplant. T cells produced anew were the main source of T-cell counts and diversity one year after transplant. Some patients' high day-60 TCRbeta diversity was attributed to recipient cells surviving conditioning.

The trim removed 3 bases at V and 5 bases at J, leaving 11 bases unmatched. Germline values: CDR1 SGHRS, CDR2 YFSETQ. This CDR3 spans 16 amino acids. Unique molecular identifiers featured in how the TCRbeta library was prepared. TCRdb analysed the PCR reads with MiXCR anew, one entry per CDR3 protein. This table has approximately 650,000 distinct CDR3 sequences, around 14% appearing once. Notes on this clonotype: No antigen is known for it.

The clonotype was recovered from a girl aged 2 to 9 with congenital amegakaryocytic thrombocytopenia, due to receive a stem cell transplant. This sequence joins TRBV5-1 and TRBJ2-1; 7 bases are a match to TRBD2. Sequences were derived from PBMCs, sampled before TCRalphabeta/CD19-depleted stem cell transplant. DNA of the CDR3: TGCGCCAGCAGCTCGATACCCGGGACTACAAACAATGAGCAGTTCTTC. It translates to CASSSIPGTTNNEQFF.